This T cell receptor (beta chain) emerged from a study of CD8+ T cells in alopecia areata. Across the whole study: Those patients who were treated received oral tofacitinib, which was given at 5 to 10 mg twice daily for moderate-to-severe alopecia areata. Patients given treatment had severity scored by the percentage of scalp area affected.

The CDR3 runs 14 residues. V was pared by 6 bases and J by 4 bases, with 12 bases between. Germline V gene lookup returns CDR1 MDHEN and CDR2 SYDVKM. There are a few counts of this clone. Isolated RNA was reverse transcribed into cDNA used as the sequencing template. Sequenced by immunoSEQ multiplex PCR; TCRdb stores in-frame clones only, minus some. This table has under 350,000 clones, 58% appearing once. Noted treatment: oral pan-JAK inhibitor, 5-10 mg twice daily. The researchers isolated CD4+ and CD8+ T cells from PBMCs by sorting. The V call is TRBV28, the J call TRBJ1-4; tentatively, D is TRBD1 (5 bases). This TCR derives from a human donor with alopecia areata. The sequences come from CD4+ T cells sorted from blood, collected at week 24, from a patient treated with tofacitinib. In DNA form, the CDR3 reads TGTGCCAGCAGGGTTGGGGGACTTAATGAAAAACTGTTTTTT. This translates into CASRVGGLNEKLFF. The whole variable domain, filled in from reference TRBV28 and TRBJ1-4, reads DVKVTQSSRYLVKRTGEKVFLECVQDMDHENMFWYRQDPGLGLRLIYFSYDVKMKEKGDIPEGYSVSREKKERFSLILESASTNQTSMYLCASRVGGLNEKLFFGSGTQLSVL.